The clone carrying this T cell receptor beta chain was found a few times. Antigen: not known. This CDR3 region has 12 residues. The V gene lost 2 bases and the J gene lost 1 base, with 2 bases spanning the gap. Per the germline V gene, CDR1 is MNHNS and CDR2 is SASEGT. TCR sequencing used cDNA made by reverse transcription of extracted RNA. Using immunoSEQ multiplex PCR, the repertoire was profiled, and TCRdb retains in-frame clones only, with some absent. The data hold 250,000 to 350,000 clones, with approximately 60% observed a single time. Treatment described: oral pan-JAK inhibitor, 5-10 mg twice daily. This sample stems from a study of CD8+ T cells in alopecia areata. Turning to the study itself: Each of the treated patients was given oral tofacitinib, 5 to 10 mg twice daily, for moderate-to-severe alopecia areata. General study points: Compared with normal scalp, lesional scalp had higher clonality and more expanded CD8+ clones.

This rearrangement joins TRBV6-1 to TRBJ1-1; D gene ambiguous. Material: CD4+ T cells sorted from blood, obtained around week 53, from a patient treated with tofacitinib. The receptor comes from a human donor with alopecia areata. The DNA of the CDR3 is TGTGCCAGCAGTGAACAGAACACTGAAGCTTTCTTT. This translates into CASSEQNTEAFF.